What follows is one T cell receptor (beta chain) and its context. Other DNA sequences in the same sample also yield this CDR3. The source of the sample is a study of blood T cell repertoires in COVID-19. As for the study in general: Sites in the United States, Italy and Spain provided acute and convalescent COVID-19 samples.

The CDR3 has 13 residues. V lost 5 bases, J lost 4 bases, and 11 bases lay in between. The V gene's germline CDR1 is SEHNR and CDR2 FQNEAQ (reference sequence). Data came from immunoSEQ multiplex PCR; TCRdb stores just in-frame clones and leaves some out. The sample holds approximately 150,000 clones, about nine tenths seen once. Sequencing input: peripheral blood. The source is an older woman with active or convalescent COVID-19. The chain carries TRBV7-9 and TRBJ1-1; D is uncertain. The DNA for the CDR3 is TGTGCCAGCAGCCGACGGGGAGGCACTGAAGCTTTCTTT. This sequence encodes CASSRRGGTEAFF.